This TCR beta chain was captured by sequencing in a study of identifying expanded T cells in peripheral blood. The trim removed 1 base at V and 0 bases at J, leaving 8 bases unmatched. CDR1 SGHDN and CDR2 FVKESK come from the germline V gene. The CDR3 runs 17 residues. The table came from immunoSEQ multiplex PCR; TCRdb's copy has only in-frame clones and leaves some out. The sample consists of 100,000 or so clones, around 90% of them appearing once. The chain carries TRBV14 and TRBJ1-1, with 7 bases that match TRBD1. The source is a person between 18 and 70 years old in good health. The sample comprised blood. CDR3 nucleotide sequence: TGTGCCAGCAGCCAAGGTAGGGGGCGACGTCTGAACACTGAAGCTTTCTTT. Amino acids: CASSQGRGRRLNTEAFF.